The clone carrying this T cell receptor (beta chain) was seen only a few times. Its cognate antigen is unknown. In TCRdb, the 5' RACE reads were re-called with MiXCR into one record per CDR3 protein. The repertoire holds 1.5 million to 2 million distinct CDR3 sequences, with under 35% as singletons. Per germline, CDR1 DFQATT and CDR2 SNEGSKA (reference sequence). The CDR3 totals 14 residues. V lost 3 bases and J 4 bases, leaving 16 bases between the germline ends. These data originate in a study of identical twins. Overall study results and limits: Alpha sequences that were out-of-frame and twin-shared showed an excess of low generation probability. The degree of excess twin sharing was weaker in beta out-of-frame sequences.

The sequence was obtained from a newborn girl in good health. The chain uses TRBV20-1 and TRBJ2-7, with a possible D match to TRBD1 (6 bases). Sequencing was done on a sample of cord blood. The CDR3 nucleotides read TGCAGTGCTAGCCGGACAGCCCAGGGGTACGAGCAGTACTTC. Encoded protein: CSASRTAQGYEQYF.